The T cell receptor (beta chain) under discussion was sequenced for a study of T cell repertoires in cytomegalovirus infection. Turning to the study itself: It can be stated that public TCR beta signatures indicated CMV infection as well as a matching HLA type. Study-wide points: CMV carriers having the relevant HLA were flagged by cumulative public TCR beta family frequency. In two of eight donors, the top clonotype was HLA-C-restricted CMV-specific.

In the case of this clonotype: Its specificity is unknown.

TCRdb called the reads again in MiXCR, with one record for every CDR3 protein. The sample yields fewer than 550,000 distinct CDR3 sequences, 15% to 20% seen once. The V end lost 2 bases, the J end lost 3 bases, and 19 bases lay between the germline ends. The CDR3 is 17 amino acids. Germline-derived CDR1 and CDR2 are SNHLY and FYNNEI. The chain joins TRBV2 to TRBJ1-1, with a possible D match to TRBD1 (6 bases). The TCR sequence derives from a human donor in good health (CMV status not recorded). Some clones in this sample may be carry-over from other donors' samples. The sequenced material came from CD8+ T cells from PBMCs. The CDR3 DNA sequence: TGTGCCAGCAGTGAAAGGTACAGGGACATACAAGACACTGAAGCTTTCTTT. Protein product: CASSERYRDIQDTEAFF.